This record covers a single TCR beta chain. Its antigen remains unknown. This CDR3 is built from 14 residues. Per the germline V gene, CDR1 is SGHRS and CDR2 is YFSETQ. V lost 2 bases, J lost 3 bases, and 12 bases lay in between. Produced via immunoSEQ multiplex PCR; TCRdb's table is partial and in-frame only. The data contain more than 250,000 clones, 85% to 95% of them seen just once; the ten biggest clones take up about 0.5%. The source of the sample is a study of T cell responses to AZD1222 COVID-19 vaccine. Study-wide results and limits: Vaccine-associated CD4 TCRs ranged over spike, dominating at 160-218 and 743-854. Donors were mostly white British, more females; clonal diversity possibly underestimated. Nearly half of unique spike-specific TCRs reportedly avoided B.1.351 and B.1.1.7 mutated regions.

This sample comprised peripheral blood, obtained on day 0 of AZD1222 vaccination. This TCR derives from an adult in good health. The rearrangement links TRBV5-1 to TRBJ2-7; no clear D gene. The DNA for the CDR3 is TGCGCCAGCAGCTTCTCTGGCCAAAACTACGAGCAGTACTTC. Translation gives CASSFSGQNYEQYF.